This T cell receptor (beta chain) was identified during a study of T cells in Graves' hyperthyroidism and ophthalmopathy. Findings and limits, study-wide: Separation of ophthalmopathy from stable hyperthyroidism was achieved by a 13 V-J model. Most expanded thyroid clonotypes above 0.001 also appeared in blood.

The TCR beta CDR3 regions underwent amplification using RNA transcripts as the source. With the HTBI primer set, the TCR CDR3 went through a first round of RT-PCR. Each CDR3 protein gets one entry after TCRdb re-called the multiplex PCR reads with MiXCR. The repertoire consists of roughly 300,000 distinct CDR3 sequences, with less than 30% occurring once and the leading ten covering about a quarter. Germline lookup yields CDR1 MNHEY and CDR2 SVGAGI. This CDR3 is 13 amino acids long. Trimming stripped 1 base from V and 5 bases from J, with 8 bases between. Exclusion criteria comprised uncontrolled infection, other autoimmune disease, pregnancy or lactation. This clonotype has a count of ten or more. Its antigen remains unidentified.

This TCR was recovered from a man between 40 and 49 years old with Graves' hyperthyroidism that later progressed to Graves' ophthalmopathy. Sequencing was done on a sample of blood. V is TRBV6-5 and J is TRBJ1-1; the D gene is possibly TRBD1 (5 bases). CDR3 DNA sequence: TGTGCCAGCAGTTACTTCACAGGTACTGAAGCTTTCTTT. Protein sequence: CASSYFTGTEAFF.